Each of the 13 T cell receptor beta chains below was sequenced from the same sample in a study of blood T cell repertoires in COVID-19. Libraries were prepared by immunoSEQ multiplex PCR; TCRdb keeps only in-frame clonotypes and omits some of them. The table records about 130,000 clones, 84% of them present only once. The sample comprised peripheral blood. These receptors were taken from a woman aged 80 or older with acute or convalescent COVID-19.

This rearrangement joins TRBV6-5 to TRBJ1-4, with a tentative D call TRBD1 (6 bases). Germline V gives CDR1 MNHEY, CDR2 SVGAGI. The CDR3 runs 14 residues. Trimming pared 5 bases from V and 4 bases from J, leaving 11 bases between. The CDR3: CASSPRTVNEKLFF. The CDR3 DNA reads as TGTGCCAGCAGTCCTCGGACAGTTAATGAAAAACTGTTTTTT.

The J gene is TRBJ1-6, the V gene TRBV30; 8 bases fit TRBD1. V trimming: 5 bases; J trimming: 7 bases; junction bases outside the gene matches: 13. CDR3 length: 16 residues. Germline V gene lookup returns CDR1 GTSNPN and CDR2 SVGIG (reference sequence). For the CDR3, the DNA is TGTGCCTGGGCTAACCGCCGGGACAGGAGAAATTCACCCCTCCACTTT. The encoded protein is CAWANRRDRRNSPLHF.

This chain uses TRBV18 with TRBJ1-2; D possibly corresponds to TRBD1 (5 bases). CDR3 length equals 13 residues. Germline V gene sequence: CDR1 KGHSH, CDR2 LQKENI. The V end was cut by 2 bases, the J end by 13 bases, with 17 bases between. The CDR3 is CASSPGVGGPSTF. Written as DNA, the CDR3 is TGTGCCAGCTCACCAGGTGTCGGGGGACCGAGCACCTTC. The whole variable domain, remainder taken from reference TRBV18 and TRBJ1-2, is NAGVMQNPRHLVRRRGQEARLRCSPMKGHSHVYWYRQLPEEGLKFMVYLQKENIIDESGMPKERFSAEFPKEGPSILRIQQVVRGDSAAYFCASSPGVGGPSTFGSGTRLTVV.

The chain has TRBV24-1 and TRBJ2-1; 11 bases line up with TRBD1. The CDR3 totals 15 residues. Germline loops: CDR1 KGHDR, CDR2 SFDVKD. Trimming took 7 bases from V and 5 from J; bases not matched to a gene: 6. CDR3 amino acids: CATSGQGAGNNEQFF. The DNA of the CDR3 is TGTGCCACCAGCGGACAGGGGGCAGGGAACAATGAGCAGTTCTTC.

The chain carries TRBV4-3 and TRBJ2-7; D unresolved. There are 14 residues in the CDR3. With 1 base removed from V and 0 bases from J, the gap between germline ends came to 7 bases. Per the germline V gene, CDR1 is LGHNA and CDR2 is YSLEER. The CDR3 DNA follows: TGCGCCAGCAGCCAAGTCCTCTTCTCCTACGAGCAGTACTTC. Its translation is CASSQVLFSYEQYF.

The rearrangement uses TRBV5-1 and TRBJ2-2; 7 bases align to TRBD1. J lost 2 bases, V lost 0 bases, and 4 bases had no gene match. This CDR3 comprises 16 residues. Germline V CDR1 and CDR2: SGHRS, YFSETQ. The CDR3 loop is CASSLAGQTNTGELFF. CDR3 coding DNA: TGCGCCAGCAGCTTGGCGGGACAGACAAACACCGGGGAGCTGTTTTTT.

The V call is TRBV9, the J call TRBJ2-7; D remains ambiguous. This CDR3 has 14 amino acids. V dropped 0 bases and J dropped 2 bases, with 9 bases sitting between them. Germline V lookup: CDR1 SGDLS, CDR2 YYNGEE. The DNA of the CDR3 is TGTGCCAGCAGCGTAGAGGAGATAACCTACGAGCAGTACTTC. Protein: CASSVEEITYEQYF.

The V and J genes are TRBV6-5 and TRBJ1-1; 8 bases line up with TRBD1. CDR3 length: 13 amino acids. Germline CDR1 and CDR2: MNHEY and SVGAGI. The V and J ends lost 5 bases and 7 bases, in that order; junction bases with no gene match: 6. The DNA for the CDR3 is TGTGCCAGCAGTCTCAGGGGGCGCGGTGAAGCTTTCTTT. Residues: CASSLRGRGEAFF.

The J gene is TRBJ1-3, the V gene TRBV5-5, with a tentative D call TRBD1 (5 bases). Trimming shortened V by 0 bases and J by 0 bases, and 7 bases separated the two germline ends. The CDR3 consists of 15 residues. Germline V gene sequence: CDR1 SGHKS, CDR2 YYEKEE (reference sequence). In nucleotides, the CDR3 is TGTGCCAGCAGCTTGGACAGGTACTCTGGAAACACCATATATTTT. Translating gives CASSLDRYSGNTIYF.

The rearrangement uses TRBV7-2 and TRBJ2-7; 7 bases map to TRBD2. CDR3 length: 17 residues. Germline CDR1 and CDR2: SGHTA and FQGNSA. Losses at the gene ends were 2 bases for V and 3 bases for J; bases not matched to a gene: 13. The CDR3 sequence is CASSLSGLGGSIYEQYF. CDR3 sequence (DNA): TGTGCCAGCAGCTTATCGGGGTTGGGCGGGAGTATCTACGAGCAGTACTTC.

This chain uses TRBV6-6 with TRBJ2-5; TRBD1 matches at 11 bases. Losses at the gene ends were 0 bases for V and 4 bases for J; bases not matched to a gene: 4. The germline V gene has CDR1 MNHNY and CDR2 SVGAGI (reference sequence). There are 16 residues in the CDR3. CDR3 amino acids: CASSYSGTGGRETQYF. Here the CDR3 DNA reads TGTGCCAGCAGTTACTCGGGGACAGGGGGAAGAGAGACCCAGTACTTC.

The chain is built from TRBV11-2 and TRBJ2-7, with TRBD2 matching over 8 bases. The ends lost 5 bases at V and 6 bases at J; junction bases unmatched: 12. Germline V gene lookup returns CDR1 SGHAT and CDR2 FQNNGV. This CDR3 has 15 residues. CDR3 DNA: TGTGCCAGCAGCCCAGCTGAACGAAGCGGGGGCGAGCAGTACTTC. Amino acids: CASSPAERSGGEQYF.

The chain combines TRBV27 with TRBJ2-3, with 8 bases lining up with TRBD2. Germline loops: CDR1 MNHEY, CDR2 SMNVEV (reference sequence). The V segment lost 0 bases and the J segment 0 bases; nucleotides outside the gene matches: 2. The CDR3 runs 16 residues. Written as DNA, the CDR3 is TGTGCCAGCAGTTTATCTCCTAGCGGGAGCACAGATACGCAGTATTTT. It specifies CASSLSPSGSTDTQYF.